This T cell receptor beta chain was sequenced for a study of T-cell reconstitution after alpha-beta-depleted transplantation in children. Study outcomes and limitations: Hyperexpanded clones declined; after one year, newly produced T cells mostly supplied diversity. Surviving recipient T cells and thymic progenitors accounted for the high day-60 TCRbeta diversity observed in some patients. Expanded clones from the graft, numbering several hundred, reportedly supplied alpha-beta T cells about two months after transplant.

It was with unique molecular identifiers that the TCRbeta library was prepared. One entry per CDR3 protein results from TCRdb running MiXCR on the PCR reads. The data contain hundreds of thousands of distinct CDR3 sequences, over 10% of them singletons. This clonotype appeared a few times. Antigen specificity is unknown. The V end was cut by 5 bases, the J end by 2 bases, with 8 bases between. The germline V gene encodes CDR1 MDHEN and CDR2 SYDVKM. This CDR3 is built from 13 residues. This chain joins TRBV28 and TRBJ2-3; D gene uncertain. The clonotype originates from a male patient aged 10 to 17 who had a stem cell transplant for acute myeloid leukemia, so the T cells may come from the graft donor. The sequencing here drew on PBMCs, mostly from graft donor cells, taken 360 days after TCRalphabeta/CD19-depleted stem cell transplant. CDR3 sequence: CASSGYYTDTQYF. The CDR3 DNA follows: TGTGCCAGCAGTGGCTATTACACAGATACGCAGTATTTT.